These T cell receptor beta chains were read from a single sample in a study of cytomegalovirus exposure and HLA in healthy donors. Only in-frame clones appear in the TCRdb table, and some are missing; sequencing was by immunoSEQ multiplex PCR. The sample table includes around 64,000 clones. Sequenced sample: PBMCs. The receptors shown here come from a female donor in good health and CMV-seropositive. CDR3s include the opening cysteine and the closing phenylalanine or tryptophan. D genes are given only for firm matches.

cdr3_nt: TGCAGCGTTGAAGTTCTGGGCTTCTCCTACAATGAGCAGTTCTTC
cdr3_aa: CSVEVLGFSYNEQFF
v_call: TRBV29-1
d_call: .
j_call: TRBJ2-1

cdr3_nt: TGTGCCAGCAGCGGAAACAGGGGGGGCTCCTACGAGCAGTACTTC
cdr3_aa: CASSGNRGGSYEQYF
v_call: TRBV25-1
d_call: .
j_call: TRBJ2-7

cdr3_nt: TGTGCCACAGCAGGTTCAGGGTTGAAGACCCAGTACTTC
cdr3_aa: CATAGSGLKTQYF
v_call: TRBV6-5
d_call: .
j_call: TRBJ2-5

cdr3_nt: TGTGCCAGCAGCTTGCAGGTGGACACTGAAGCTTTCTTT
cdr3_aa: CASSLQVDTEAFF
v_call: TRBV11-2
d_call: .
j_call: TRBJ1-1

cdr3_nt: TGTGCCAGCAGTCGTGCGGGGGTATCCTACAATGAGCAGTTCTTC
cdr3_aa: CASSRAGVSYNEQFF
v_call: TRBV6-5
d_call: TRBD2
j_call: TRBJ2-1

cdr3_nt: TGTGCCAGCAGCCCCCGACAGGGCCCCTACGAGCAGTACTTC
cdr3_aa: CASSPRQGPYEQYF
v_call: TRBV14
d_call: TRBD1
j_call: TRBJ2-7

cdr3_nt: TGTGCCAGCAGTTACCCTGTGGACAGTACTAACTATGGCTACACCTTC
cdr3_aa: CASSYPVDSTNYGYTF
v_call: TRBV6-5
d_call: .
j_call: TRBJ1-2

cdr3_nt: TGTGCCAGCAGCCAAAACAGTTACTATGGCTACACCTTC
cdr3_aa: CASSQNSYYGYTF
v_call: TRBV7-6
d_call: .
j_call: TRBJ1-2

cdr3_nt: TGTGCCAGCAGTTTTGGGACAGGGGGCTTGACAGATACGCAGTATTTT
cdr3_aa: CASSFGTGGLTDTQYF
v_call: TRBV28
d_call: TRBD1
j_call: TRBJ2-3

cdr3_nt: TGTGCTAGCAGCTTAGCCTCGGTGGAGGGGCGGGGCACCGGGGAGCTGTTTTTT
cdr3_aa: CASSLASVEGRGTGELFF
v_call: TRBV7-7
d_call: .
j_call: TRBJ2-2

cdr3_nt: TGTGCCAGCAGTGAAGATTCGGCAGGTCGGTATGGCTACACCTTC
cdr3_aa: CASSEDSAGRYGYTF
v_call: TRBV6-1
d_call: .
j_call: TRBJ1-2

cdr3_nt: TGTGCCAGCACTTGGGGGGGAATAACTAACTATGGCTACACCTTC
cdr3_aa: CASTWGGITNYGYTF
v_call: TRBV28
d_call: .
j_call: TRBJ1-2

cdr3_nt: TGCGCCAGCAGCCAAGATCTGCAGGGGATCTACAATGAGCAGTTCTTC
cdr3_aa: CASSQDLQGIYNEQFF
v_call: TRBV4-3
d_call: .
j_call: TRBJ2-1

cdr3_nt: TGTGCCAGCAGCTTCGACAGGGGAACAGATACGCAGTATTTT
cdr3_aa: CASSFDRGTDTQYF
v_call: TRBV5-4
d_call: TRBD1
j_call: TRBJ2-3

cdr3_nt: TGTGCCAGCAGCATGACAGGGAGGAACACTGAAGCTTTCTTT
cdr3_aa: CASSMTGRNTEAFF
v_call: TRBV5-4
d_call: TRBD1
j_call: TRBJ1-1

cdr3_nt: TGTGCCTGGAAAGGGACAGGGACCTACGAGCAGTACTTC
cdr3_aa: CAWKGTGTYEQYF
v_call: TRBV30
d_call: TRBD1
j_call: TRBJ2-7

cdr3_nt: TGTGCCAGCACCGACGGGACAGGGTCCCCGAATGAGCAGTTCTTC
cdr3_aa: CASTDGTGSPNEQFF
v_call: TRBV7-9
d_call: TRBD1
j_call: TRBJ2-1

cdr3_nt: TGTGCCAGCAGCTTCCGGGGTAACACTGAAGCTTTCTTT
cdr3_aa: CASSFRGNTEAFF
v_call: TRBV7-2
d_call: .
j_call: TRBJ1-1

cdr3_nt: TGCGCCAGCAGCAAGGGGGAGCCGTATCAAGAGACCCAGTACTTC
cdr3_aa: CASSKGEPYQETQYF
v_call: TRBV5-1
d_call: .
j_call: TRBJ2-5

cdr3_nt: TGTGCCAGCAGTAGCGGCGGGGATCATGGCTACACCTTC
cdr3_aa: CASSSGGDHGYTF
v_call: TRBV6-5
d_call: .
j_call: TRBJ1-2

cdr3_nt: TGTGCCAGCAGTGAAGGGGTAGAGGGCCATCAGCCCCAGCATTTT
cdr3_aa: CASSEGVEGHQPQHF
v_call: TRBV6-1
d_call: .
j_call: TRBJ1-5

cdr3_nt: TGTGCCAGAGGCTTTGGGGGGTCGGGGTTTGATTCCCATCAGCCCCAGCATTTT
cdr3_aa: CARGFGGSGFDSHQPQHF
v_call: TRBV5-3
d_call: .
j_call: TRBJ1-5

cdr3_nt: TGTGCCAGCAGTTTATACTTCGGACAGGGGAATAATTCACCCCTCCACTTT
cdr3_aa: CASSLYFGQGNNSPLHF
v_call: TRBV27
d_call: TRBD1
j_call: TRBJ1-6

cdr3_nt: TGCGCCAGCAGCGAGGGACAGTCAAGCAATCAGCCCCAGCATTTT
cdr3_aa: CASSEGQSSNQPQHF
v_call: TRBV5-1
d_call: TRBD1
j_call: TRBJ1-5

cdr3_nt: TGTGCCAGCTGCAGGGGTTTAGAGGCTCAAGGTGAGCAGTTCTTC
cdr3_aa: CASCRGLEAQGEQFF
v_call: TRBV6-5
d_call: .
j_call: TRBJ2-1

cdr3_nt: TGTGCCAGCAGTGAAGCAGAGGTTTGGGGAGACGACTATGGCTACACCTTC
cdr3_aa: CASSEAEVWGDDYGYTF
v_call: TRBV6-1
d_call: .
j_call: TRBJ1-2

cdr3_nt: TGTGCCAGCAGCTTGTGGCAGGAGGGTCAGCCCCAGCATTTT
cdr3_aa: CASSLWQEGQPQHF
v_call: TRBV5-5
d_call: .
j_call: TRBJ1-5

cdr3_nt: TGTGCCAGCACCCACGGGACAGGGGTTGAGACCCAGTACTTC
cdr3_aa: CASTHGTGVETQYF
v_call: TRBV6-6
d_call: TRBD1
j_call: TRBJ2-5